Listed below are T cell receptor beta chains from one sample, sequenced in a study of response to subunit inactivated influenza vaccine. TCRdb independently ran MiXCR on the RT-PCR reads; one entry per CDR3 protein. This sample carries more than 550,000 distinct CDR3 sequences, around 10% of them seen once, and the ten largest clones take approximately 10%. The same sample was also studied in work on T cells expressing NK-cell markers.

Specimen: PBMCs from blood, collected on the day of vaccination. The receptors stem from a man over 45 who received an inactivated influenza vaccine. CDR3s include the opening cysteine and the closing phenylalanine or tryptophan. The D gene is left open where the match is weak. A row's size may be missing; if present it is once, few, many or a size class.

>TRBJ1-4|NA|NA|TRBV6-5
CASSYHGGTNEKLFF
TGTGCCAGCAGTTACCATGGGGGGACTAATGAAAAACTGTTTTTT
>TRBJ1-2|NA|NA|TRBV20-1
CSASDRIRGYGYTF
TGCAGTGCTAGCGACAGGATCCGGGGCTATGGCTACACCTTC
>TRBJ2-1|NA|NA|TRBV5-6
CASSFLSATSYNEQFF
TGTGCCAGCAGCTTCCTCTCAGCGACCTCCTACAATGAGCAGTTCTTC
>TRBJ2-2|few|NA|TRBV20-1
CSAKTLPGELFF
TGCAGTGCCAAGACTCTTCCCGGGGAGCTGTTTTTT
>TRBJ1-1|few|NA|TRBV6-2/TRBV6-3
CASSYAVVSTEAFF
TGTGCCAGCAGTTATGCGGTCGTGAGCACTGAAGCTTTCTTT
>TRBJ2-7|many|NA|TRBV7-9
CASSSGQSSYEQYF
TGTGCCAGCAGCTCTGGACAGTCTTCCTACGAGCAGTACTTC
>TRBJ1-2|NA|TRBD1|TRBV6-1
CASSVGTGLYGYTF
TGTGCCAGCAGCGTCGGGACAGGACTCTATGGCTACACCTTC
>TRBJ2-1|NA|TRBD1|TRBV4-3
CASSQLDRGYNEQFF
TGCGCCAGCAGCCAACTAGACAGGGGGTACAATGAGCAGTTCTTC
>TRBJ1-5|NA|NA|TRBV5-1
CASSTEGLNNQPQHF
TGCGCCAGCAGCACGGAGGGGCTCAACAATCAGCCCCAGCATTTT
>TRBJ2-2|NA|NA|TRBV4-3
CASSQSGRLNTGELFF
TGCGCCAGCAGCCAAAGCGGTCGGCTGAACACCGGGGAGCTGTTTTTT
>TRBJ1-5|NA|TRBD1|TRBV12-3/TRBV12-4
CASSLGGGRQPQHF
TGTGCCAGCAGTTTAGGAGGGGGCCGTCAGCCCCAGCATTTT
>TRBJ2-5|few|TRBD1|TRBV5-1
CASRYTGGQETQYF
TGCGCCAGCAGATACACAGGGGGCCAAGAGACCCAGTACTTC
>TRBJ2-1|NA|NA|TRBV20-1
CSAIDRTKSNEQFF
TGCAGTGCTATTGACAGAACTAAGTCAAATGAGCAGTTCTTC
>TRBJ2-7|NA|NA|TRBV6-5
CASSYVDGSYEQYF
TGTGCCAGCAGTTACGTAGACGGCTCCTACGAGCAGTACTTC
>TRBJ2-2|many|NA|TRBV6-2/TRBV6-3
CAGGRMGYGELFF
TGTGCCGGGGGACGCATGGGATACGGGGAGCTGTTTTTT
>TRBJ2-3|NA|TRBD2|TRBV6-1
CASSLLTGRGDTQYF
TGTGCCAGCAGTCTATTGACGGGGAGGGGAGATACGCAGTATTTT
>TRBJ2-7|few|NA|TRBV27
CASSLRGTTEQYF
TGTGCCAGCAGTTTACGAGGGACAACCGAGCAGTACTTC
>TRBJ2-4|NA|NA|TRBV4-2
CASSQNYMARNIQYF
TGTGCCAGCAGCCAGAACTATATGGCCCGAAACATTCAGTACTTC
>TRBJ2-5|NA|TRBD1|TRBV6-1
CASRPRQGSLQETQYF
TGTGCCAGCAGACCTCGACAGGGAAGTTTACAGGAGACCCAGTACTTC
>TRBJ2-3|few|NA|TRBV6-1
CASSRTDLTDTQYF
TGTGCCAGCAGTCGGACGGATCTCACAGATACGCAGTATTTT
>TRBJ1-1|few|NA|TRBV5-1
CASSPDGGARTEAFF
TGCGCCAGCAGCCCCGACGGGGGGGCACGCACTGAAGCTTTCTTT
>TRBJ2-3|many|TRBD2|TRBV20-1
CSAGLAGADTQYF
TGCAGTGCTGGGCTAGCGGGGGCGGATACGCAGTATTTT
>TRBJ2-1|few|TRBD2|TRBV12-3/TRBV12-4
CASTLRAGGKNEQFF
TGTGCCAGCACTTTAAGGGCGGGAGGGAAGAATGAGCAGTTCTTC
>TRBJ2-7|few|NA|TRBV7-3
CASSSSGLHEQYF
TGTGCCAGCAGCTCCTCGGGACTTCACGAGCAGTACTTC
>TRBJ1-1|few|NA|TRBV6-2/TRBV6-3
CAATPHGLKMNTEAFF
TGTGCCGCTACCCCTCACGGATTAAAGATGAACACTGAAGCTTTCTTT
>TRBJ2-7|NA|TRBD2|TRBV10-3
CAISEIAGGLKQYF
TGTGCCATCAGTGAGATAGCGGGAGGACTGAAGCAGTACTTC
>TRBJ2-3|many|NA|TRBV12-3/TRBV12-4
CASSFPGTDTQYF
TGTGCCAGCAGTTTTCCCGGCACAGATACGCAGTATTTT
>TRBJ2-3|NA|TRBD2|TRBV5-4
CASSLKVGTSGSITDTQYF
TGTGCCAGCAGCTTGAAAGTAGGGACTAGCGGGAGTATTACAGATACGCAGTATTTT